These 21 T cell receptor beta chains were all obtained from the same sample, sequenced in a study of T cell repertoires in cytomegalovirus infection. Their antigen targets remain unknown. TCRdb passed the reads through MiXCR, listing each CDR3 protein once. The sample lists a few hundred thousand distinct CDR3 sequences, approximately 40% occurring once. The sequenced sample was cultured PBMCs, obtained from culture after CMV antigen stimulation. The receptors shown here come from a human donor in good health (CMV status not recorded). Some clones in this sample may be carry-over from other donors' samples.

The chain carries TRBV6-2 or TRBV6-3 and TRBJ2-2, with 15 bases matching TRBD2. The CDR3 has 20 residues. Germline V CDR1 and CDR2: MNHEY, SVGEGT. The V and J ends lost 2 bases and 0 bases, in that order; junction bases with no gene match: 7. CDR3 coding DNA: TGTGCCAGCAGTTACCCGCTGGGACTAGCGGGAGGAACGAACACCGGGGAGCTGTTTTTT. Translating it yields CASSYPLGLAGGTNTGELFF.

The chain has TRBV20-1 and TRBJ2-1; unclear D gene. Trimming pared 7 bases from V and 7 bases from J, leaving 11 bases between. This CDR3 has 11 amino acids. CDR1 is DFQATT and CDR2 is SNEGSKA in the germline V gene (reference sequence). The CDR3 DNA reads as TGCAGTGTTCCGAATCTGAATGAGCAGTTCTTC. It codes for CSVPNLNEQFF.

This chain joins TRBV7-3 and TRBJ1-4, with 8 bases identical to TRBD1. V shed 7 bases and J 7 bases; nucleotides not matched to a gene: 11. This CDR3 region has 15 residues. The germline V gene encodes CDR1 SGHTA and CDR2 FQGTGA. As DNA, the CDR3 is TGTGCCAGCATCCCAGACAGGGGCGGCCGTGAAAAACTGTTTTTT. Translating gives CASIPDRGGREKLFF.

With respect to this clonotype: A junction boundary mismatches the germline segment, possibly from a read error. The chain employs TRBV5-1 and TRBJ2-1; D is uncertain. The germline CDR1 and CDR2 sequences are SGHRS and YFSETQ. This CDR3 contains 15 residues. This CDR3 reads CASSLGRIAYKEQFF. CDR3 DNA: TGCGCCAGCAGCTTGGGGCGTATAGCCTACAAGGAGCAGTTCTTC.

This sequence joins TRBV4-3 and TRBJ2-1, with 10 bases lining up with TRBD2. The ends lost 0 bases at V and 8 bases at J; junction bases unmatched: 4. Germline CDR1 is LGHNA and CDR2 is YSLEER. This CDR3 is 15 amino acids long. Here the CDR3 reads CASSQEGAGGDEQFF. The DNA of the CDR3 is TGCGCCAGCAGCCAAGAGGGAGCGGGAGGGGATGAGCAGTTCTTC.

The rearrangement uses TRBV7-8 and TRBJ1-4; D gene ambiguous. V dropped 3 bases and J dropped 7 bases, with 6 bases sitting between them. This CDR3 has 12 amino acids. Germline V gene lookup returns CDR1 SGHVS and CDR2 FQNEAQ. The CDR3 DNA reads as TGTGCCAGCAGCTTCCCTCTTGAAAAACTGTTTTTT. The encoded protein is CASSFPLEKLFF. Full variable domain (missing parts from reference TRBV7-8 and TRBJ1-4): GAGVSQSPRYKVAKRGQDVALRCDPISGHVSLFWYQQALGQGPEFLTYFQNEAQLDKSGLPSDRFFAERPEGSVSTLKIQRTQQEDSAVYLCASSFPLEKLFFGSGTQLSVL.

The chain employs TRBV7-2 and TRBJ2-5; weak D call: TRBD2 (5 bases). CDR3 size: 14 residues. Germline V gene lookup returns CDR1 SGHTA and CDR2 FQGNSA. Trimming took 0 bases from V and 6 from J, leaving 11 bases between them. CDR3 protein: CASSLAGVTQTQYF. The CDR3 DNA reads TGTGCCAGCAGCTTAGCGGGAGTCACCCAGACCCAGTACTTC.

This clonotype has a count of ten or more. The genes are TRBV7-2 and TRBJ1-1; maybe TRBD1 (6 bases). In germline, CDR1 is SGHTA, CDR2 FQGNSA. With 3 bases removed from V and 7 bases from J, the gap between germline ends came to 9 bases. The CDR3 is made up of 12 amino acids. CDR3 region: CASSFGRGEAFF. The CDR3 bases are TGTGCCAGCAGCTTCGGCAGGGGTGAAGCTTTCTTT.

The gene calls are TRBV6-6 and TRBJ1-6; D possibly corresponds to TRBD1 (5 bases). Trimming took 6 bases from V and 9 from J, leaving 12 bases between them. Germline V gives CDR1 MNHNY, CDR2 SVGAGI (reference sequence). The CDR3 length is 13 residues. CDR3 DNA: TGTGCCAGCAGGAGGGGAGAAGGTTCACCCCTCCACTTT. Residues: CASRRGEGSPLHF.

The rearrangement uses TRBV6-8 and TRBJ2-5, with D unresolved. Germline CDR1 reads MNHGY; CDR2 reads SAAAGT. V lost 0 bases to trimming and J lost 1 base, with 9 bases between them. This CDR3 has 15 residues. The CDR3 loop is CASSYSGQTQETQYF. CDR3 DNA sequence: TGTGCCAGCAGTTACTCAGGTCAAACCCAAGAGACCCAGTACTTC.

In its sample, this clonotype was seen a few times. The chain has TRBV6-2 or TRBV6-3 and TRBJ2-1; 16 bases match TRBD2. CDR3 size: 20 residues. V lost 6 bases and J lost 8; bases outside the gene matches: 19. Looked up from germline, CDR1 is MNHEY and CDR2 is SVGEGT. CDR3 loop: CASRGAPGTSGRASPDEQFF. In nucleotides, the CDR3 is TGTGCCAGCAGGGGGGCACCTGGGACTAGCGGGAGGGCCTCGCCTGATGAGCAGTTCTTC.

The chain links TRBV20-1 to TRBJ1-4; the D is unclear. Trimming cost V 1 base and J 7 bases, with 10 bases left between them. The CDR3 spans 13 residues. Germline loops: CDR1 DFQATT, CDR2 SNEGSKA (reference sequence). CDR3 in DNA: TGCAGTGCTAGAGGACGTGTGGGTGAAAAACTGTTTTTT. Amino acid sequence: CSARGRVGEKLFF.

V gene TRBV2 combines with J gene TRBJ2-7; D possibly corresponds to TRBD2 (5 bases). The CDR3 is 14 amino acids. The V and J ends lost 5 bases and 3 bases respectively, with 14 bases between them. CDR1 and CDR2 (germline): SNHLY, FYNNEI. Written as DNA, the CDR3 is TGTGCCAGCAGTAAAATGTCCGGGATCTACGAGCAGTACTTC. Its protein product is CASSKMSGIYEQYF.

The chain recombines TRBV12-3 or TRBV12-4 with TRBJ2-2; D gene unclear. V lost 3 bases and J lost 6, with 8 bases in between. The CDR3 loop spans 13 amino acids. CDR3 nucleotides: TGTGCCAGCAGTTTGACTTCTCCCGGGGAGCTGTTTTTT. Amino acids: CASSLTSPGELFF.

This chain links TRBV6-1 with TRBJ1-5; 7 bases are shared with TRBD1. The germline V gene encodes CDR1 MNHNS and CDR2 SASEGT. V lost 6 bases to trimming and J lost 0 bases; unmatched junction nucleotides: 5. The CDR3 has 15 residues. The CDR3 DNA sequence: TGTGCCAGCAGGCGGACAGGAGATAGCAATCAGCCCCAGCATTTT. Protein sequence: CASRRTGDSNQPQHF.

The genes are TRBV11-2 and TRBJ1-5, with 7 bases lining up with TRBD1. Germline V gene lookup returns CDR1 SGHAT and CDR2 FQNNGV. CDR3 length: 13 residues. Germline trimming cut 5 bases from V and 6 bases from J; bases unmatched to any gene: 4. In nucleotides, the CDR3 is TGTGCCAGCAGCCAGGGGGGTAGTCAGCCCCAGCATTTT. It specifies CASSQGGSQPQHF.

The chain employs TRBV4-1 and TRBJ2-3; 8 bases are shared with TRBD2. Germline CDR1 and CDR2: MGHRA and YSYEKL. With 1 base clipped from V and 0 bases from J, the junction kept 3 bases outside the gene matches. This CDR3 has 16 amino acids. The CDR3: CASSQATSESTDTQYF. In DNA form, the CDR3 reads TGCGCCAGCAGCCAAGCGACTAGCGAAAGCACAGATACGCAGTATTTT.

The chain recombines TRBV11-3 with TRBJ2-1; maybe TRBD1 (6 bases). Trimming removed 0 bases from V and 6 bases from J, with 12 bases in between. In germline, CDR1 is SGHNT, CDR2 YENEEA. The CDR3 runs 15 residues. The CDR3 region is CASSLDVDSVNEQFF. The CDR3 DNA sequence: TGTGCCAGCAGCTTAGATGTGGACAGTGTCAATGAGCAGTTCTTC. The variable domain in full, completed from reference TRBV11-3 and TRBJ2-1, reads EAGVVQSPRYKIIEKKQPVAFWCNPISGHNTLYWYLQNLGQGPELLIRYENEEAVDDSQLPKDRFSAERLKGVDSTLKIQPAELGDSAVYLCASSLDVDSVNEQFFGPGTRLTVL.

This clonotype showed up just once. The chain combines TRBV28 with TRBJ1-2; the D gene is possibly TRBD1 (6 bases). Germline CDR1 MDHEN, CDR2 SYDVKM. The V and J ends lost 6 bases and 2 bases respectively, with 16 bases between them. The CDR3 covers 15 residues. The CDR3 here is CASRPGGDGNYGYTF. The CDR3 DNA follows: TGTGCCAGCAGACCGGGGGGCGACGGGAACTATGGCTACACCTTC.

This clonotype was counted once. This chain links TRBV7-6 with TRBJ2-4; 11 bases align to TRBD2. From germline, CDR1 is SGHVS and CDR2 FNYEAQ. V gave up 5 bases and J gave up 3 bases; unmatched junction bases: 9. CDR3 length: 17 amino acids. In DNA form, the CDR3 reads TGTGCCAGCAGCCCCACGACTAGCGGGATGGGCAAAAACATTCAGTACTTC. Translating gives CASSPTTSGMGKNIQYF. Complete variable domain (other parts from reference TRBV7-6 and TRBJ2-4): GAGVSQSPRYKVTKRGQDVALRCDPISGHVSLYWYRQALGQGPEFLTYFNYEAQQDKSGLPNDRFSAERPEGSISTLTIQRTEQRDSAMYRCASSPTTSGMGKNIQYFGAGTRLSVL.

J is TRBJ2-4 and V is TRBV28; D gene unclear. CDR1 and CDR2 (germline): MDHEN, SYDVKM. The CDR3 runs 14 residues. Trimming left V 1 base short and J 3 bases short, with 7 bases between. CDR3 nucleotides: TGTGCCAGCAGTTTATCAGCAGGCAAAAACATTCAGTACTTC. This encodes CASSLSAGKNIQYF.